This T cell receptor beta chain stems from a study of regulatory T cells in long-lasting Graves disease (dated by TCRdb to 2020 to 2023). Some background on the complete study: Newly diagnosed Graves' disease patients had taken antithyroid drugs for less than 3 months. Patients with persistent Graves' disease were compared with patients with newly diagnosed Graves' disease using TCR sequencing and RNA sequencing of peripheral blood. The study took place in China and was registered as a clinical trial. A total of around 33 samples underwent TCR sequencing, from about 13 patients with persistent Graves' disease and 20 or so patients with newly diagnosed Graves' disease. The paper's findings and limits, for the study overall: Only peripheral blood was studied, because thyroid tissue, the primary lesion, was inaccessible. Lower TCR Shannon entropy and fewer highly expanded clones were observed in persistent Graves' disease patients than in newly diagnosed patients, which suggested clonal expansion. Preferential use of TRBV28, TRBJ1-2 and TRBJ2-5 was observed in persistent disease, whereas TRBV20-1 and TRBJ2-1 were favored in newly diagnosed disease. The authors noted that the small sample size was a limitation that may lower accuracy. A larger number of public clonotypes was shared among persistent patients (approximately 2,500) than among newly diagnosed patients (more than 850). Sequencing and analysis were restricted to the TCR beta chain.

Via the germline V gene, CDR1 is MDHEN and CDR2 SYDVKM. Including cysteine and phenylalanine, the CDR3 has 15 amino acids. Kept here is only the CDR3 DNA, which spans 45 bases and is read in frame from base 1. V loses 7 bases, J loses 6 bases, and the germline ends lie 18 bases apart. What this sample's time point label stands for: newly diagnosed GD, antithyroid drugs for less than 3 months. For both TCR sequencing and RNA sequencing, RNA was extracted from PBMCs using TRIzol. Graves' disease was diagnosed according to American Thyroid Association guidelines. The patients came from an endocrinology department in Xi'an, China. Each patient gave roughly 10 milliliters of peripheral blood, collected in an EDTA anticoagulant tube. Ficoll Paque Plus density gradient separation was used to isolate PBMCs, and no further T cell sorting was performed. An Agilent 2100 Bioanalyzer and agarose gel were used to check RNA quality, and a NanoDrop 2000 was used to measure RNA concentration.

The library came from multiplex PCR. Instrument used: Illumina HiSeq 4000. CDR3 regions were amplified by Arm-PCR with iRepertoire HTBI primers to construct TCR beta libraries. Before sequencing, the PCR products went through gel purification. As for the original processing: A total of roughly 65 TRBV and under 15 TRBJ segments were identified across samples and were used for gene usage analysis of CDR3 amino acid clonotypes. COPE and FqMerger were used to merge the filtered high-quality paired reads into contigs. BLAST was used to align contigs to IMGT TRBV, TRBD and TRBJ reference genes, and CDR3 was defined according to IMGT. Highly expanded clones were defined as clonotypes with a frequency above 0.1%. Shannon entropy served as the measure of repertoire diversity, while the Gini coefficient captured V-J evenness. Clonotypes shared by more than one individual were considered public. TCRdb trimmed the raw reads at Q25, called clones with MiXCR and kept productive beta chains. For every CDR3 protein sequence, its rows merge into one entry that carries the most common genes and DNA. The authors' filters were not applied to this entry. The sample data list about 350,000 distinct CDR3 sequences, and 16% of these were observed just once. In total, the top ten clones hold 25% to 30% of the sample.

This clonotype was detected ten times or more. Its antigen is unknown. No clone much larger than this one lies a single base away; base qualities are absent. This sample also appeared in a second study, on T cells in Graves' hyperthyroidism and ophthalmopathy. As described in the second report: Graves' hyperthyroidism was defined as stable when no progression to ophthalmopathy occurred over 18 months of follow-up. Hyperthyroidism patients were aged 18 to 65 years and newly diagnosed, with disease duration of less than 2 months. The study excluded patients with uncontrolled infections, other autoimmune diseases, pregnancy or lactation. Diagnoses were based on clinical symptoms, serum thyroxine and TRAb, thyroid ultrasound and orbital computed tomography. For the first round of RT-PCR on the TCR CDR3, the HTBI primer set was used together with the Qiagen OneStep RT-PCR kit. Most expanded thyroid clonotypes (frequency above 0.001) were also found in blood, which suggests that blood repertoires may mirror thyroid immune responses. A 13 V-J signature model separated ophthalmopathy from stable hyperthyroidism, with roughly 88% sensitivity and about 81% specificity in cross-validation and 80%/75% in testing. In validation, the model predicted progression to ophthalmopathy with roughly 70% sensitivity and approximately 78% specificity, a median of approximately 6.7 months before onset. TCR V-J signatures able to tell the groups apart were searched for in a discovery cohort of 95 to 100 patients, of whom 43 had Graves' ophthalmopathy and 55 to 65 had stable Graves' hyperthyroidism. An independent validation cohort of about 20 hyperthyroidism patients and 17 patients who later progressed to ophthalmopathy tested prospective prediction of ophthalmopathy. The 100 or so discovery patients were divided at random into training and test sets in a 7:3 ratio. In addition, the study compared T-cell repertoires in thyroid tissue and in blood from six Graves' hyperthyroidism patients. Once sampling was done, hyperthyroidism patients were given methimazole at a starting dose of 30 mg daily, whereas ophthalmopathy patients were given high-dose intravenous methylprednisolone. The libraries were constructed in a second round of multiplex PCR and then size-selected and purified. Libraries were sequenced paired-end with 100 bp reads on an Illumina HiSeq2000. SOAPnuke was used to process the raw data, removing reads that contained adapters or uncalled bases, had a mean Phred below 15, or lacked an exact match to the constant primer or identifier. High-quality paired reads were merged with COPE v1.2.5, and unique nucleotide sequences were defined as clonotypes. MiTCR v1.1 was used to align the clonotypes against IMGT TRBV, TRBD and TRBJ reference segments. The analysis included only V-J combinations with a frequency above 0.0001, which together covered about 99% of the repertoires. The TCS score was defined as the ratio of F50 (clonal expansion) to E x V (chaos), calculated using BLOSUM62-based TCRdist between CDR3 peptides within each V-J. Welch's t-statistics and random forest reduced around 520 V-J features to some 14, which were used in a naive Bayes classifier (R e1071). No statistical method was used to fix the sample size in advance, and group allocation was not hidden from the investigators. The paper describes TCR Vbeta CDR3 sequencing of fewer than 150 peripheral blood samples, made up of roughly 45 ophthalmopathy patients, some 76 hyperthyroidism patients and approximately 17 progressor patients.

The V and J segments used are TRBV28 and TRBJ2-2; the D element might be TRBD1 or TRBD2, as each aligns at 5 bases. The input for sequencing was peripheral blood mononuclear cells (PBMCs), taken at new diagnosis, from a patient treated with antithyroid drugs. The clonotype comes from a man aged 35 to 55 with Graves disease. Donor details come from another sample of the same person, matched by shared clones. The nucleotides read TGTGCCAGCACCACACACGGGGCGCGGGCCGGGGAGCTGTTTTTT. It translates to CASTTHGARAGELFF. With the rest looked up from the reference TRBV28 and TRBJ2-2 genes rather than sequenced, the full variable domain is DVKVTQSSRYLVKRTGEKVFLECVQDMDHENMFWYRQDPGLGLRLIYFSYDVKMKEKGDIPEGYSVSREKKERFSLILESASTNQTSMYLCASTTHGARAGELFFGEGSRLTVL.